This TCR beta chain is from a study of T cells in localized non-small cell lung cancer (dated by TCRdb to 2020 to 2021). Study-wide context: The study analyzed T cell repertoires of about 230 early-stage NSCLC patients, comparing tumors and uninvolved tumor-adjacent lungs. Of the NSCLC patients, about 130 were male and approximately 97 were female, and the mean age was approximately 66 years. The cohort was made up of roughly 250 treatment-naive NSCLC patients whose localized lung tumors had been resected. What the work shows at the level of the full study, not this receptor alone: Of the top 100 tumor clones, a median of roughly 57 were detected in paired uninvolved adjacent lung; roughly 26 were also among that lung's top 100. Longer overall survival was associated with higher blood T cell density, whereas shorter survival was associated with higher adjacent-lung clonality. Uninvolved tumor-adjacent lung showed the highest T cell clonality, higher than tumor, which suggests more focused antigenic responses in the adjacent lung. Multi-region tumor sequencing was not performed, so intratumor heterogeneity could not be excluded. Because of the exploratory design, TCR variables were selected using unadjusted p-values without false-discovery rate correction.

TCR beta CDR3 regions were sequenced from DNA using the immunoSEQ Assay. The original pipeline was this. T cell density was computed as TCR beta template counts normalized to usable DNA estimated by amplifying housekeeping genes. Richness was estimated with the preseqR package, extrapolating to 400,000 templates for PBMC samples and 120,000 templates for tissue samples. Clonality was taken to be one minus Pielou's evenness. Tissue-enriched TCRs were identified by differential abundance testing using productive amino-acid clonotypes, minimum total count 5 and alpha 0.1. Repertoire overlap between compartments was quantified with the Jaccard Index and Morisita Overlap Index. GLIPH grouped TCR beta CDR3s together with public tetramer-defined viral CDR3s, and a viral motif had to include at least three viral sequences and show V-gene enrichment. The immuneACCESS repertoire file appears here via TCRdb, limited to in-frame rearrangements. These files lack a portion of the clones; in checked studies, under half of the deficit traces to unresolved V genes, and the cause of the others is not known. Clone size and the V and J calls come from that table; the DNA yielded D and trimming. This sample gives approximately 30,000 clones in total; around 90% of them show up just once. The top ten hold 4% to 5% of the sample.

Comments on this clone: The target of this receptor is not known. Nothing much larger sits one base from this clone, and base qualities are not available.

V sheds 5 bases and J sheds 7 bases, leaving 11 bases between their ends. The CDR3 contains 13 residues, cysteine and phenylalanine counted. Of all the DNA, just the CDR3 is kept, 39 bases in frame from base 1. The germline V gene (reference sequence) gives CDR1 as LNHDA and CDR2 as SQIVND. At diagnosis, tumor, uninvolved tumor-adjacent lung and peripheral blood were collected and then preserved as a mix of FFPE and fresh-frozen material. For TCR repertoire profiling, the blood samples were analyzed as peripheral blood mononuclear cells. This TCR was sampled from a woman aged 35-75 years with stage III lung adenocarcinoma. The sample here was peripheral blood mononuclear cells, taken before any cancer treatment. The receptor chain draws on TRBV19 and TRBJ1-4; too little of a D gene remains to name it. This receptor carries the CDR3 CASSPTGTEKLFF. The bases are TGTGCCAGTAGTCCAACGGGTACTGAAAAACTGTTTTTT.